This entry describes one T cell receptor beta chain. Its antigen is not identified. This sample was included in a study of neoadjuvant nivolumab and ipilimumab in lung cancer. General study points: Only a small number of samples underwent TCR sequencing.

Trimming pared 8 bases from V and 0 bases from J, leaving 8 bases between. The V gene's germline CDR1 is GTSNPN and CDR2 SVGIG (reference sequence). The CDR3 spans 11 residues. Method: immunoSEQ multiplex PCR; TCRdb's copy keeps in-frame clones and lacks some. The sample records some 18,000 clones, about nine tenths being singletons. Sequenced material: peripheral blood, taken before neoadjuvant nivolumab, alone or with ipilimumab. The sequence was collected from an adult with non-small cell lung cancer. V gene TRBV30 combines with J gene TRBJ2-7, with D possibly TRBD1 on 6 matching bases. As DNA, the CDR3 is TGTGCCGCGGACAGCTCCTACGAGCAGTACTTC. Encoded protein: CAADSSYEQYF.